This T cell receptor (beta chain) is drawn from a study of shared clonotypes between healthy human individuals. Study as a whole: The study enrolled two women and three men aged 18 to 49.

The J segment lost 7 bases and the V segment lost 1 base, leaving 8 bases of the junction unmatched. The length of the CDR3 is 17 residues. Per the germline V gene, CDR1 is LGHNA and CDR2 is YSLEER. Libraries were prepared by immunoSEQ multiplex PCR; TCRdb keeps only in-frame clonotypes and omits some of them. The sample holds some 2.1 million clones, just under 95% seen once. Selected positively for CCR7 and CD45RO-negative, naive CD8 cells excluded terminally differentiated effector memory CD45RA+ cells. The source of this sequence is a man between 18 and 35 years old in good health. Some clones in this sample may be carry-over from other donors' samples. This chain links TRBV4-3 with TRBJ1-4; 11 nucleotides match TRBD1. Sequencing used naive CD8+ T cells from PBMCs. The CDR3 nucleotides are TGCGCCAGCAGCCAAGTTGGTGGGGGACAGGGGGGTGAAAAACTGTTTTTT. Protein product: CASSQVGGGQGGEKLFF.